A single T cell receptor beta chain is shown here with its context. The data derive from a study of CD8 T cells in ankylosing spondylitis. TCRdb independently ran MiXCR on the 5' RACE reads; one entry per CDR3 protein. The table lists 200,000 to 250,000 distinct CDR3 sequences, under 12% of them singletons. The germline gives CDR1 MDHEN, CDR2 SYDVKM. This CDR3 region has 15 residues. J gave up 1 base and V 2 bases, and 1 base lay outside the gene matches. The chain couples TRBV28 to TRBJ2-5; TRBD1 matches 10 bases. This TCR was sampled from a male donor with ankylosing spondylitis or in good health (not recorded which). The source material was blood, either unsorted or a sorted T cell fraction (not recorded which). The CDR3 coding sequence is TGTGCCAGCAGTTTAAGGACAGGGGGCCAAGAGACCCAGTACTTC. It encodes CASSLRTGGQETQYF.